This T cell receptor (beta chain) was sequenced during a study of cytomegalovirus exposure and HLA in healthy donors. Study conclusions and caveats: Information on immune exposure was restricted to one variable (CMV serostatus). Later analysis showed most CMV-associated TCR beta chains appearing HLA-restricted.

The CDR3 contains 11 residues. The germline V gene has CDR1 DFQATT and CDR2 SNEGSKA (reference sequence). V lost 3 bases and J 3 bases, leaving 5 bases between the germline ends. The PCR had 60 Vbeta and 13 Jbeta primers. Clones were read by immunoSEQ multiplex PCR, and TCRdb kept only the in-frame ones, dropping some. The sample carries about 140,000 clones, about three quarters recorded once. Details on this clone: The antigen is unknown.

The V call is TRBV20-1, the J call TRBJ1-2; D ambiguous. The origin of this receptor is a woman aged 25 to 45 in good health and CMV-seronegative. Material: PBMCs. In DNA, the CDR3 is TGCAGTGCTAGTAGTGACTATGGCTACACCTTC. Protein sequence: CSASSDYGYTF.